A single sample is the source of the 5 T cell receptor beta chains below, sequenced in a study of spatial heterogeneity in lung cancer. A single record per CDR3 protein comes from TCRdb applying MiXCR to the 5' RACE reads. Altogether roughly 120,000 distinct CDR3 sequences are present, 12% being singletons, with the ten largest covering around 16%. Specified time point: blood at routine non-recurrence follow-up after resection. The study sequenced unsorted whole RNA from tumor, nontumor lung or frozen PBMC. The sequencing here drew on PBMCs, taken at follow-up. These receptors were collected from a male donor with early-stage non-small cell lung cancer.

The chain links TRBV6-5 to TRBJ2-3; D ambiguous. Germline CDR1 and CDR2: MNHEY and SVGAGI. V was clipped by 0 bases and J by 5 bases, with 12 bases between them. This CDR3 has 15 residues. The DNA for the CDR3 is TGTGCCAGCAGTTACTCGTCCCGCGGAAGAGATACGCAGTATTTT. Protein sequence: CASSYSSRGRDTQYF.

This clonotype was counted only a few times. The chain uses TRBV7-2 and TRBJ2-1; D may match TRBD1 or TRBD2 (5 bases each). This CDR3 contains 16 residues. Germline-derived CDR1 and CDR2 are SGHTA and FQGNSA. The ends were cut back, 4 bases at V and 0 bases at J, with 13 bases in the middle. In nucleotides, the CDR3 is TGTGCCAGCAGCTCCGGGACGCCCGGCTCCTACAATGAGCAGTTCTTC. Encoded protein: CASSSGTPGSYNEQFF.

There are many counts of this clonotype. The V gene is TRBV20-1, the J gene TRBJ2-7; D is uncertain. CDR1 and CDR2 (germline): DFQATT, SNEGSKA (reference sequence). Trimming pared 6 bases from V and 0 bases from J, leaving 12 bases between. This CDR3 spans 13 amino acids. CDR3: CSAITLSSYEQYF. CDR3 in DNA: TGCAGTGCCATCACCCTGAGCTCCTACGAGCAGTACTTC.

This clonotype was counted between two and nine times. The chain has TRBV5-1 and TRBJ2-1; TRBD1 matches at 8 bases. Germline V gene sequence: CDR1 SGHRS, CDR2 YFSETQ. The CDR3 runs to 15 residues. The trim removed 6 bases at V and 2 bases at J, leaving 7 bases unmatched. This chain's CDR3 is CASTYRGDPYNEQFF. The CDR3, as DNA: TGCGCCAGCACTTACAGGGGGGACCCCTACAATGAGCAGTTCTTC.

The chain has TRBV18 and TRBJ2-3, with 14 bases that match TRBD2. Trimming at V came to 1 base and at J to 7 bases, leaving 10 bases not matched to a gene. The CDR3 is made up of 18 amino acids. Germline CDR1 and CDR2: KGHSH and LQKENI. The CDR3, as DNA: TGTGCCAGCTCACCACTCGCTCCAGGACTAGCGGGGGGAAATACGCAGTATTTT. Translating gives CASSPLAPGLAGGNTQYF.